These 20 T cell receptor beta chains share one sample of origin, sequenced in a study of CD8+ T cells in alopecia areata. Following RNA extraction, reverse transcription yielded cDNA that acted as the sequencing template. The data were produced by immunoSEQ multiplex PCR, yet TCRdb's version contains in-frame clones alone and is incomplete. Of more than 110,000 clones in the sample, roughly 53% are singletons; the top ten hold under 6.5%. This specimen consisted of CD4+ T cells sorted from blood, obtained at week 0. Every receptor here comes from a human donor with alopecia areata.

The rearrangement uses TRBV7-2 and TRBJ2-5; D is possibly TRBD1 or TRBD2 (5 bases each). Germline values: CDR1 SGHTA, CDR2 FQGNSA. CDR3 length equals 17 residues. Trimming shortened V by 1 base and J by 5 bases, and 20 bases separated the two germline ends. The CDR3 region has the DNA TGTGCCAGCAGCTTAGGGGGCGGAGGCGTTATGGGGGAGACCCAGTACTTC. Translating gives CASSLGGGGVMGETQYF.

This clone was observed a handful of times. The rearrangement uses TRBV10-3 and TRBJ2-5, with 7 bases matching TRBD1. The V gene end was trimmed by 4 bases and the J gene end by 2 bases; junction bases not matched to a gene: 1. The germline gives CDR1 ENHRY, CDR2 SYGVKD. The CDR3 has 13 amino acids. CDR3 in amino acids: CAISGQGQETQYF. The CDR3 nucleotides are TGTGCCATCAGTGGACAGGGACAAGAGACCCAGTACTTC.

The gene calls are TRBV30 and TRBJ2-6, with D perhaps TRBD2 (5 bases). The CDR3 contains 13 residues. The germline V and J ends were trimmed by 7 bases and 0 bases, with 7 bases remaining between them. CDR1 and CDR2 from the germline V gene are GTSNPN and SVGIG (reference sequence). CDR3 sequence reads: CASGFSGANVLTF. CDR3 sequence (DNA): TGTGCCTCGGGGTTCTCTGGGGCCAACGTCCTGACTTTC.

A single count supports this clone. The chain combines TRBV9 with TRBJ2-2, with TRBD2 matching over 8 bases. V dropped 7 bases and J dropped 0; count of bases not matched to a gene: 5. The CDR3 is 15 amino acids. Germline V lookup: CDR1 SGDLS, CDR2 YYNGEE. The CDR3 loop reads CASARGGSNTGELFF. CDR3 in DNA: TGTGCCAGCGCCCGGGGGGGTTCGAACACCGGGGAGCTGTTTTTT.

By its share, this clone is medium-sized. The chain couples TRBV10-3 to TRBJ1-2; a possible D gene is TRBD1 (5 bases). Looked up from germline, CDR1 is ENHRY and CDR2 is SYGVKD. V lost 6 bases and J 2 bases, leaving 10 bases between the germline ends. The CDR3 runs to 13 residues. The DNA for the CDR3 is TGTGCCATCAGGGAGGGGAGGAACTATGGCTACACCTTC. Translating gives CAIREGRNYGYTF.

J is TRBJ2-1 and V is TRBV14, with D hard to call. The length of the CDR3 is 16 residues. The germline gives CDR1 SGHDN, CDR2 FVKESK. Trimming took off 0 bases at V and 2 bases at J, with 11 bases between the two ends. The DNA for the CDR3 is TGTGCCAGCAGCCAAGACCAAGGGTGGACCTACAATGAGCAGTTCTTC. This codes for CASSQDQGWTYNEQFF.

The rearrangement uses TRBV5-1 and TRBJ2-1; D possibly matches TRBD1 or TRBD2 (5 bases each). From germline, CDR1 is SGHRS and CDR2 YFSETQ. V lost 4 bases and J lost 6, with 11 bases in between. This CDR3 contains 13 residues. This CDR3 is CASSPGPGNEQFF. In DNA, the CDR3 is TGCGCCAGCAGCCCGGGACCTGGCAATGAGCAGTTCTTC.

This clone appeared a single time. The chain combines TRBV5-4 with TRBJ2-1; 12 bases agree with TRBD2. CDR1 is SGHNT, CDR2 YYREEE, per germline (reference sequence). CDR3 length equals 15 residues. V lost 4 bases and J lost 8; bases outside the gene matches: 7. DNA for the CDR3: TGTGCCAGCAGCAGGCAATCTAGCGGGGGGGATGAGCAGTTCTTC. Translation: CASSRQSSGGDEQFF.

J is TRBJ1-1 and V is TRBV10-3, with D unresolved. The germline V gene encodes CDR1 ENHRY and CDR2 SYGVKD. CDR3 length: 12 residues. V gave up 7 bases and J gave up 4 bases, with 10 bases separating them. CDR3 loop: CAIKGIGTEAFF. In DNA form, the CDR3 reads TGTGCCATCAAGGGTATAGGCACTGAAGCTTTCTTT.

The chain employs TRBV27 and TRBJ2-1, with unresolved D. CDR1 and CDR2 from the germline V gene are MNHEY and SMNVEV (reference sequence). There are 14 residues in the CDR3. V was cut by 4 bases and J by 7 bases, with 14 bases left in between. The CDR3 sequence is CASSSIIGRNEQFF. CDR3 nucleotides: TGTGCCAGCAGTTCCATTATTGGCCGAAATGAGCAGTTCTTC.

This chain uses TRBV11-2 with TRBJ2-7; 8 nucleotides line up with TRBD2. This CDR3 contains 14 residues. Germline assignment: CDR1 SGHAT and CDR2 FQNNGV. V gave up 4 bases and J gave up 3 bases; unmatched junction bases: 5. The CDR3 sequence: CASSSSLAVYEQYF. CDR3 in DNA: TGTGCCAGCAGCTCGTCACTAGCGGTCTACGAGCAGTACTTC.

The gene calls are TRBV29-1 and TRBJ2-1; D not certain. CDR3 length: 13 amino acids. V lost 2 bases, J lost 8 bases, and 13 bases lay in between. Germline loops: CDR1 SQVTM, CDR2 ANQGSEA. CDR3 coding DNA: TGCAGCGTTGAAATGGGTAGTTGGGATGAGCAGTTCTTC. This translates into CSVEMGSWDEQFF.

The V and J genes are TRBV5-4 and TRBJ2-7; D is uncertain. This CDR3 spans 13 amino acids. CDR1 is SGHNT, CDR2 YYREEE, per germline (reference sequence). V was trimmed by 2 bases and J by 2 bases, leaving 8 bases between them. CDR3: CASSLGLTYEQYF. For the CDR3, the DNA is TGTGCCAGCAGCTTAGGGCTAACCTACGAGCAGTACTTC. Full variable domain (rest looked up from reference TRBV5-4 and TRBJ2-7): ETGVTQSPTHLIKTRGQQVTLRCSSQSGHNTVSWYQQALGQGPQFIFQYYREEENGRGNFPPRFSGLQFPNYSSELNVNALELDDSALYLCASSLGLTYEQYFGPGTRLTVT.

CDR3 sequence reads: CSVGGTSTDTQYF. The DNA for the CDR3 is TGCAGCGTGGGGGGAACGAGCACAGATACGCAGTATTTT. V usage is TRBV29-1 and J usage is TRBJ2-3, with a possible D match to TRBD2 (6 bases). The V end was cut by 6 bases, the J end by 0 bases, with 10 bases between. Germline values: CDR1 SQVTM, CDR2 ANQGSEA. The CDR3 is 13 amino acids.

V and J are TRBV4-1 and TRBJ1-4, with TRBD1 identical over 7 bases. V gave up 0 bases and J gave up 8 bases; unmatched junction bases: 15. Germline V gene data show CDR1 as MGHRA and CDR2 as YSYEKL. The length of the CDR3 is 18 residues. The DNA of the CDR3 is TGCGCCAGCAGCCAAGAGGGCGCCGGGAGACAGGGTCGGGAAAAACTGTTTTTT. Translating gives CASSQEGAGRQGREKLFF.

CDR3 sequence: CSVDATANGYTF. CDR3 nucleotides: TGCAGCGTTGATGCTACAGCGAATGGCTACACCTTC. The chain carries TRBV29-1 and TRBJ1-2; D is undetermined. This CDR3 has 12 residues. V lost 3 bases to trimming and J lost 6 bases, with 11 bases between them. Germline V CDR1 and CDR2: SQVTM, ANQGSEA.

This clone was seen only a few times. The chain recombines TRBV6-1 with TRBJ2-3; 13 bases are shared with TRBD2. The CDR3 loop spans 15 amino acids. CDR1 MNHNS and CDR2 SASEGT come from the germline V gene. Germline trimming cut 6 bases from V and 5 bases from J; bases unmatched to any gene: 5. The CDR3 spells CASSRLAGGGDTQYF. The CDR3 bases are TGTGCCAGCAGCAGACTAGCGGGGGGCGGAGATACGCAGTATTTT.

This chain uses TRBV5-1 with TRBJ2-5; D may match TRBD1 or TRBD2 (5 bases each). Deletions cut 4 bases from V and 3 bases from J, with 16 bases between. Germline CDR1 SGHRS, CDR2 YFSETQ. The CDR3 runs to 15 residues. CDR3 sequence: CASSGRPGPKETQYF. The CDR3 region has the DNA TGCGCCAGCAGCGGTCGACCGGGACCAAAAGAGACCCAGTACTTC.

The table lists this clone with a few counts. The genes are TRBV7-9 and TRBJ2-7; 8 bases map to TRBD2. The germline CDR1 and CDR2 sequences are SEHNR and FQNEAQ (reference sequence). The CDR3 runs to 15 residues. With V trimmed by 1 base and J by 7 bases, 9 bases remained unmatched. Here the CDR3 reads CASSLDSGASAEQYF. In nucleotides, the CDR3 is TGTGCCAGCAGCTTAGATAGCGGGGCGTCGGCGGAGCAGTACTTC.

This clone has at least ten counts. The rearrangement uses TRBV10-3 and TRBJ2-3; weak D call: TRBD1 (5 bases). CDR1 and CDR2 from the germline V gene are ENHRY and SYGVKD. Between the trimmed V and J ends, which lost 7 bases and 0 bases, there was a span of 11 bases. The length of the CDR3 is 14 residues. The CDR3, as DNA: TGTGCCATCAAAGGGGCCTTTAGCACAGATACGCAGTATTTT. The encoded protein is CAIKGAFSTDTQYF.